This T cell receptor (beta chain) originates from a study of T cell responses to AZD1222 COVID-19 vaccine. Study-wide findings and caveats: Only five to seven individuals given AZD1222 were seropositive at baseline.

Sequenced by immunoSEQ multiplex PCR; TCRdb stores in-frame clones only, minus some. The sample has about 150,000 clones; roughly nine tenths are singletons. In the case of this clone: What it recognizes is unknown.

The germline gives CDR1 SQVTM, CDR2 ANQGSEA. CDR3 length: 12 amino acids. The chain employs TRBV29-1 and TRBJ1-1; D might be TRBD1 (5 bases). This sequence originates from an adult in good health. Specimen: peripheral blood, collected on day 0 of AZD1222 vaccination. Here the CDR3 DNA reads TGCGGGGGTAGTCAGGTGAACACTGAAGCTTTCTTT. Protein: CGGSQVNTEAFF.